Each of the 22 T cell receptor beta chains below was sequenced from the same sample in a study of blood T cell repertoires in COVID-19. Assay used: immunoSEQ multiplex PCR; TCRdb lists only in-frame clones, some missing. The table lists about 42,000 clones, roughly 80% of them singletons. The sample was peripheral blood. The receptors stem from a woman aged 65 to 85 with acute or convalescent COVID-19.

This clone was seen more than once but under ten times. The chain carries TRBV5-4 and TRBJ1-4; 7 nucleotides line up with TRBD1. Unmatched junction bases numbered 7, after V lost 0 bases and J lost 8 bases. The CDR3 totals 15 residues. Germline CDR1 SGHNT, CDR2 YYREEE (reference sequence). The CDR3 spells CASSLDATTGEKLFF. The CDR3 DNA reads as TGTGCCAGCAGCTTGGATGCGACGACAGGGGAAAAACTGTTTTTT.

The rearrangement links TRBV24-1 to TRBJ1-6; 8 bases agree with TRBD1. V lost 6 bases and J lost 9; bases outside the gene matches: 6. In germline, CDR1 is KGHDR, CDR2 SFDVKD. This CDR3 is built from 14 residues. The CDR3 spells CATSPGQESSPLHF. Here the CDR3 DNA reads TGTGCCACCAGTCCGGGACAGGAGAGTTCACCCCTCCACTTT.

This chain joins TRBV19 and TRBJ1-1; 9 bases fit TRBD1. With V trimmed by 5 bases and J by 1 base, 11 bases remained unmatched. Germline-derived CDR1 and CDR2 are LNHDA and SQIVND (reference sequence). This CDR3 has 17 residues. CDR3 coding DNA: TGTGCCAGTAGTGTACGAGAGGGACAGGGAGGGAACACTGAAGCTTTCTTT. Translating gives CASSVREGQGGNTEAFF.

This clone was seen a few times. DNA for the CDR3: TGTGCCAGCAGCCAAGTAGCGGGGGGGTACAATGAGCAGTTCTTC. Its translation is CASSQVAGGYNEQFF. This chain joins TRBV3-1 (or the pseudogene TRBV3-2) and TRBJ2-1; 11 nucleotides match TRBD2. Germline V lookup: CDR1 LGHDT, CDR2 YNNKEL (reference sequence). The CDR3 is 15 residues long. J lost 4 bases, V lost 1 base, and 0 bases had no gene match.

J is TRBJ1-5 and V is TRBV6-5, with D possibly matching TRBD1 (6 bases). CDR3 length: 14 amino acids. Germline V gives CDR1 MNHEY, CDR2 SVGAGI. The germline V and J ends were trimmed by 0 bases and 11 bases, with 14 bases remaining between them. CDR3 region: CASSYSEDSLTQHF. CDR3 coding DNA: TGTGCCAGCAGTTACTCGGAGGACAGCCTGACCCAGCATTTT.

The rearrangement uses TRBV19 and TRBJ1-1; D is undetermined. Trimming shortened V by 7 bases and J by 2 bases, and 17 bases separated the two germline ends. Germline CDR1 and CDR2: LNHDA and SQIVND (reference sequence). This CDR3 spans 15 amino acids. The CDR3 here is CASNHYRDGNTEAFF. For the CDR3, the DNA is TGTGCCAGTAACCACTACCGGGATGGTAACACTGAAGCTTTCTTT.

The chain couples TRBV5-1 to TRBJ1-6; TRBD1 matches at 7 bases. V was pared by 0 bases and J by 11 bases, with 8 bases of the junction left unmatched. The CDR3 extends over 15 amino acids. Germline CDR1 and CDR2: SGHRS and YFSETQ. This chain's CDR3 is CASSLGQGSFTPLHF. CDR3 DNA: TGCGCCAGCAGCTTGGGACAGGGATCGTTTACACCCCTCCACTTT.

The chain uses TRBV6-5 and TRBJ2-3; the D gene is possibly TRBD1 (6 bases). V dropped 0 bases and J dropped 9 bases, with 13 bases sitting between them. CDR3 length equals 14 residues. The germline gives CDR1 MNHEY, CDR2 SVGAGI. CDR3 residues: CASSYSWRTATQYF. The CDR3 DNA reads as TGTGCCAGCAGTTACTCCTGGCGGACAGCGACGCAGTATTTT.

This clone came up once. The V call is TRBV13, the J call TRBJ2-1, with 11 bases fitting TRBD1. CDR1 PRHDT and CDR2 FYEKMQ come from the germline V gene (reference sequence). The V gene end was trimmed by 5 bases and the J gene end by 8 bases; junction bases not matched to a gene: 8. CDR3 length: 15 residues. CDR3 residues: CASSTSGQGVHEQFF. CDR3 nucleotides: TGTGCCAGCAGCACCTCGGGACAGGGGGTCCATGAGCAGTTCTTC.

The chain has TRBV27 and TRBJ1-6; 7 bases align to TRBD1. CDR3 length: 15 amino acids. Trimming cost V 0 bases and J 9 bases; bases outside gene matches: 5. The V gene's germline CDR1 is MNHEY and CDR2 SMNVEV (reference sequence). The CDR3 DNA reads as TGTGCCAGCAGTTTATCGACAGGGTATGGTTCACCCCTCCACTTT. It codes for CASSLSTGYGSPLHF.

The V gene is TRBV15, the J gene TRBJ1-5; D ambiguous. Between the trimmed V and J ends, which lost 0 bases and 6 bases, there was a span of 6 bases. Per germline, CDR1 LNHNV and CDR2 YYDKDF (reference sequence). The CDR3 has 13 residues. The CDR3 coding sequence is TGTGCCACCAGCAGAGATCGAGGTCAGCCCCAGCATTTT. Its protein product is CATSRDRGQPQHF.

The chain recombines TRBV2 with TRBJ2-7; 8 bases fit TRBD2. This CDR3 spans 14 amino acids. Germline values: CDR1 SNHLY, CDR2 FYNNEI. The V gene end was trimmed by 7 bases and the J gene end by 4 bases; junction bases not matched to a gene: 9. The CDR3 sequence is CASKPEAGGYEQYF. CDR3 sequence (DNA): TGTGCCAGCAAACCGGAGGCGGGAGGATACGAGCAGTACTTC.

The V call is TRBV30, the J call TRBJ1-2; a weak D match, TRBD1 (5 bases). Trimming left V 0 bases short and J 0 bases short, with 17 bases between. Germline CDR1 and CDR2: GTSNPN and SVGIG (reference sequence). This CDR3 is built from 17 residues. CDR3 sequence reads: CAWSVARTSKPNYGYTF. The CDR3 coding sequence is TGTGCCTGGAGTGTAGCTAGGACATCAAAACCTAACTATGGCTACACCTTC. The full variable domain, with the rest looked up from reference TRBV30 and TRBJ1-2, is SQTIHQWPATLVQPVGSPLSLECTVEGTSNPNLYWYRQAAGRGLQLLFYSVGIGQISSEVPQNLSASRPQDRQFILSSKKLLLSDSGFYLCAWSVARTSKPNYGYTFGSGTRLTVV.

At least ten counts were recorded for this clone. V gene TRBV29-1 combines with J gene TRBJ1-1, with D hard to call. CDR1 and CDR2 from the germline V gene are SQVTM and ANQGSEA. The CDR3 runs to 15 residues. Trimming took off 4 bases at V and 2 bases at J, with 17 bases between the two ends. CDR3 in DNA: TGCAGCGTTGGAGGTCCGGTCACCACTAACACTGAAGCTTTCTTT. Residues: CSVGGPVTTNTEAFF.

The chain is built from TRBV15 and TRBJ1-6, with TRBD1 identical over 10 bases. Germline CDR1 is LNHNV and CDR2 is YYDKDF (reference sequence). The CDR3 has 16 residues. Unmatched junction bases numbered 4, after V lost 1 base and J lost 7 bases. The CDR3 is CATSRGGQGTNSPLHF. The CDR3 nucleotides read TGTGCCACCAGCAGAGGGGGACAGGGGACGAATTCACCCCTCCACTTT.

This clone was counted between two and nine times. In nucleotides, the CDR3 is TGTGCCACCAGCCAAGGACAGGGTCGGAACGAGCAGTACTTC. It encodes CATSQGQGRNEQYF. V and J are TRBV15 and TRBJ2-7, with 8 bases matching TRBD1. CDR3 length equals 14 residues. The germline gives CDR1 LNHNV, CDR2 YYDKDF (reference sequence). V trimming: 5 bases; J trimming: 5 bases; junction bases outside the gene matches: 8.

This clone was observed a handful of times. This chain links TRBV7-2 with TRBJ1-5; 7 nucleotides line up with TRBD1. Germline loops: CDR1 SGHTA, CDR2 FQGNSA. Trimming took 0 bases from V and 2 from J; bases not matched to a gene: 4. This CDR3 contains 16 residues. The CDR3 nucleotides read TGTGCCAGCAGCTTAGCCGGCAGGGGGGGCAATCAGCCCCAGCATTTT. Protein sequence: CASSLAGRGGNQPQHF. The full variable domain, rest sourced from reference TRBV7-2 and TRBJ1-5, is GAGVSQSPSNKVTEKGKDVELRCDPISGHTALYWYRQSLGQGLEFLIYFQGNSAPDKSGLPSDRFSAERTGGSVSTLTIQRTQQEDSAVYLCASSLAGRGGNQPQHFGDGTRLSIL.

This rearrangement joins TRBV4-1 to TRBJ2-4, with 8 bases identical to TRBD1. The germline CDR1 and CDR2 sequences are MGHRA and YSYEKL. The length of the CDR3 is 16 residues. V trimming: 6 bases; J trimming: 8 bases; junction bases outside the gene matches: 15. Here the CDR3 DNA reads TGCGCCAGCAGTCATACAGGACAGGGTAGGATTGACATTCAGTACTTC. This translates into CASSHTGQGRIDIQYF.

This chain links TRBV19 with TRBJ1-1; possible D gene TRBD1, 6 bases. This CDR3 has 16 amino acids. Trimming left V 4 bases short and J 1 base short, with 16 bases between. Looked up from germline, CDR1 is LNHDA and CDR2 is SQIVND (reference sequence). CDR3 amino acids: CASSTPLGRGNTEAFF. For the CDR3, the DNA is TGTGCCAGTAGTACCCCTCTAGGCAGGGGGAACACTGAAGCTTTCTTT.

The chain employs TRBV18 and TRBJ1-2; TRBD1 is a possible D gene (5 bases). Germline-derived CDR1 and CDR2 are KGHSH and LQKENI. This CDR3 is built from 14 residues. The V end was cut by 3 bases, the J end by 6 bases, with 14 bases between. CDR3 DNA: TGTGCCAGCTCACCTACCTCAGGGAAAAATGGCTACACCTTC. Translation: CASSPTSGKNGYTF.

The chain couples TRBV7-9 to TRBJ2-7; D is unclear. The CDR3 covers 13 residues. CDR1 is SEHNR and CDR2 is FQNEAQ in the germline V gene (reference sequence). Trimming stripped 4 bases from V and 3 bases from J, with 10 bases between. CDR3 sequence reads: CASSSPLNYEQYF. In DNA form, the CDR3 reads TGTGCCAGCAGCTCCCCACTGAACTACGAGCAGTACTTC.

V gene TRBV19 combines with J gene TRBJ1-1, with 9 nucleotides matching TRBD1. CDR3 length: 13 residues. After removal of 6 bases from V and 10 bases from J, the junction contained 9 bases not matched to a gene. The germline gives CDR1 LNHDA, CDR2 SQIVND (reference sequence). The DNA of the CDR3 is TGTGCCAGTAGCCCGGGACAGGGTTTAGTAGCTTTCTTT. This codes for CASSPGQGLVAFF. The entire variable domain, with the rest obtained from reference TRBV19 and TRBJ1-1, is as follows: DGGITQSPKYLFRKEGQNVTLSCEQNLNHDAMYWYRQDPGQGLRLIYYSQIVNDFQKGDIAEGYSVSREKKESFPLTVTSAQKNPTAFYLCASSPGQGLVAFFGQGTRLTVV.